Sequencing of this T cell receptor beta chain was carried out in a study of blood T cell repertoires in COVID-19. Study overall: Whether acute or convalescent, the COVID-19 samples came from the United States, Italy and Spain. PBMCs, B-cell-depleted T cells, or T cells provided the cDNA or gDNA that made up the material.

As processed by the authors: From reference gene primer amplification, estimates of nucleated cell counts were derived. Using immunoSEQ multiplex PCR, the repertoire was profiled, and TCRdb retains in-frame clones only, with some absent. D and trimming were read from the DNA, whereas the V and J calls and clone size are those reported in that table. The sample includes 250,000 to 300,000 clones, around 79% seen only once; the top ten take 2.5% to 4%. The trim removed 3 bases at V and 6 bases at J, leaving 2 bases unmatched. In germline, CDR1 is MNHNS, CDR2 SASEGT. The CDR3 length is 14 residues. On this clone itself: Other nucleotide sequences in the sample specify the same CDR3.

The receptor comes from a woman of 80 years or more with acute or convalescent COVID-19. The chain joins TRBV6-1 to TRBJ1-5, with 10 positions matching TRBD1. Sequenced sample: peripheral blood. As DNA, the CDR3 is TGTGCCAGCAGTGAGACAGGGGGCGGTCAGCCCCAGCATTTT. Its translation: CASSETGGGQPQHF.